The source of this TCR beta chain is a study of shared clonotypes between healthy human individuals. Study-level points and caveats: Against clonotypes common to all four donors, non-shared ones had lower generation probabilities. When naive CD4 clonotypes were compared across a few donors, about 5% were shared.

Repertoires were generated with immunoSEQ multiplex PCR, while TCRdb's copy carries only in-frame clones and drops some. Counted here are some 1,600,000 clones, under 99% occurring once; the ten biggest clones make up less than 0.55%. Healthy and HIV-negative, the adult donors had no recent acute infections or vaccinations. Comments on this clone: Its specificity is unknown. The same CDR3 can be traced to other DNA sequences in this sample.

The CDR3 has 11 amino acids. V was pared by 2 bases and J by 4 bases, with 3 bases between. The germline gives CDR1 SGHVS, CDR2 FQNEAQ. The sequence came from a young man in good health. Sequenced input: naive CD4+ T cells sorted from blood. This sample's subset: CD45RA+ positively selected. This chain uses TRBV7-8 with TRBJ2-7, with D unclear. The CDR3 here is CASSLSYEQYF. As DNA, the CDR3 is TGTGCCAGCAGCTTATCATACGAGCAGTACTTC.